The 2 T cell receptor beta chains presented below share a single source sample, sequenced in a study of patients and donors after allogeneic stem cell transplantation. From the RT-PCR reads, TCRdb called clonotypes with MiXCR, one entry per CDR3 protein. Found here are 920,000 or so distinct CDR3 sequences, more than 15% of them singletons; the top ten hold 5.5% to 6.5%. Sequenced: blood, either unsorted or a sorted T cell fraction (not recorded which). The receptors shown here come from a human donor who was either an allogeneic HSCT recipient or a stem cell or donor lymphocyte infusion donor (not recorded which). It is not recorded whose cells these are; they may come from a transplant donor.

The genes are TRBV12-3 or TRBV12-4 and TRBJ2-7; D gene uncertain. V was cut by 3 bases and J by 4 bases, with 10 bases left in between. The CDR3 covers 13 residues. The CDR3: CASSFNTIYEQYF. DNA for the CDR3: TGTGCCAGCAGTTTTAATACAATTTACGAGCAGTACTTC.

The chain uses TRBV27 and TRBJ1-1, with D maybe TRBD1 (5 bases). V gave up 0 bases and J gave up 8 bases, with 13 bases separating them. This CDR3 region has 14 residues. The germline gives CDR1 MNHEY, CDR2 SMNVEV (reference sequence). CDR3 sequence: CASSLSPHRLEAFF. Here the CDR3 DNA reads TGTGCCAGCAGTTTATCACCCCACAGGCTCGAAGCTTTCTTT.